This T cell receptor (beta chain) comes out of a study of T cell responses to AZD1222 COVID-19 vaccine (dated by TCRdb to the early 2020s). Concerning the study at large: A total of around 240 trial participants underwent TCR sequencing, of whom approximately 200 had received two doses of AZD1222 and around 25 had received two doses of the MenACWY control vaccine. Trial participants were enrolled into age subgroups of 18-55, 56-69 and 70-plus years, which contained around 150, 28 and 57 TCR-sequenced participants, respectively. On the study overall, not on this receptor specifically: Epitopes outside the regions mutated in the B.1.351 and B.1.1.7 variants were reportedly recognized by nearly half of the unique spike-specific TCRs. In the small 56-69-year group, the increase in depth fell short of significance, most likely because of low power. Conclusions about previously exposed vaccinees are limited, since just 6 or 7 AZD1222 recipients were seropositive for SARS-CoV-2 at baseline. A significant rise in spike-specific TCR breadth and depth was observed after two AZD1222 doses relative to day 0 and relative to MenACWY recipients. Most participants were white British and females outnumbered males, and the authors suggested that clonal diversity may have been underestimated. Because no day 14 peak-response samples were available, the repertoires could be characterized only after the peak T cell response. The whole spike protein was spanned by vaccine-associated CD4 TCRs, and dominant responses were seen in regions 160-218 and 743-854.

The CDR3 regions of human TCRbeta chains were analyzed by immunosequencing. The authors' pipeline ran thus. Repertoire TCRs were matched against a reference library of SARS-CoV-2-specific TCRs generated with the MIRA antigen-specificity platform. Breadth meant the fraction of unique TCRs that were SARS-CoV-2-associated, whereas depth meant the fraction of total T cells that were SARS-CoV-2-associated. Using the MIRA data, every spike-specific TCR was mapped to the spike region that the TCR reacted to and assigned to either a CD4 or a CD8 class. Log10-transformed breadth and depth values were compared by one-way ANOVA with Sidak's multiple comparisons tests. Drawn from immuneACCESS, this table holds only the in-frame rearrangements with V and J called that TCRdb kept. Clones are partly lost; checked studies trace under half to an unresolved V gene and leave the rest unexplained. Clone size and V and J calls were adopted from that table, with D and trimming inferred from the DNA. For this sample there are approximately 130,000 clones; about 86% appear just once. The ten most abundant clones make up roughly 3.1% of the sample.

The germline V gene gives CDR1 as SGDLS and CDR2 as YYNGEE. Measured from the cysteine to the phenylalanine, the CDR3 is 16 residues long. The entry retains the CDR3 DNA only, 48 bases that are in frame from base 1. V is cut by 4 bases and J by 5 bases, and the space between the germline ends is 21 bases. The time point label, as the study defines it: about 28 days (+/-7) after the second vaccine dose. AZD1222 recipients whose second dose came at about 4 weeks and those whose second dose came at about 12 weeks were combined into one group, since spike-specific TCR depth and breadth did not differ between the two schedules. The vaccinee samples were drawn from two UK trials, COV001 and COV002, one of which was a single-blind randomized controlled phase 2/3 trial testing AZD1222 (ChAdOx1 nCoV-19) in healthy adults. For TCRbeta chain sequencing, PBMC samples were collected from trial participants at day 0 and at day 28 after the second dose.

In regard to this clone: The clone's antigen remains unknown. One base away there is no much larger clone; base qualities are not given.

This receptor was taken from an adult who received the AZD1222 COVID-19 vaccine. The source material was peripheral blood, sampled 28 days after the second AZD1222 dose. The V gene is TRBV9 and the J gene is TRBJ2-5; the D region may be TRBD1 or TRBD2, each matching 5 bases equally. The sequenced DNA is TGTGCCAGCAGCCCCCAGCCGGGACCTGTCTTGGAGACCCAGTACTTC. This encodes CASSPQPGPVLETQYF.